This T cell receptor (beta chain) was recorded in a study of blood T cells in healthy people across ages. Germline CDR1 SGHTA, CDR2 FQGNSA. The CDR3 runs to 14 residues. Trimming cost V 4 bases and J 6 bases; bases outside gene matches: 8. This clonotype was observed a handful of times. With a J-beta primer mix and a sample-barcoded 5' primer, a second PCR ran roughly 6 to 11 cycles. MiXCR was run by TCRdb on the 5' RACE reads, yielding one entry per CDR3 protein. The table has about 800,000 distinct CDR3 sequences, around a quarter seen once. These data also formed part of another study, on T cells of mothers and their children.

The sequenced sample was blood. This receptor was obtained from a boy younger than 18 in good health. The chain employs TRBV7-2 and TRBJ1-2, with 7 bases lining up with TRBD1. Here the CDR3 reads CASSSTKGANGYTF. The CDR3 DNA is TGTGCCAGCAGCTCGACGAAGGGGGCGAATGGCTACACCTTC.